This T cell receptor beta chain was sequenced during a study of cytomegalovirus exposure and HLA in healthy donors. The protocol was immunoSEQ multiplex PCR, while the TCRdb copy is restricted to in-frame clones and leaves out a portion. Of roughly 120,000 clones in the sample, roughly 94% were seen once. The origin of this receptor is a woman in her late teens or twenties in good health and CMV-seronegative. The specimen was PBMCs.

CDR3 loop: CASSTRPTSGTTYYNEQFF. The CDR3 DNA reads as TGTGCCAGCAGCACCAGACCGACTAGCGGGACGACGTACTACAATGAGCAGTTCTTC. The V and J genes are TRBV11-2 and TRBJ2-1, with 11 positions matching TRBD2. V was clipped by 5 bases and J by 3 bases; unmatched bases: 15. Looked up from germline, CDR1 is SGHAT and CDR2 is FQNNGV. This CDR3 region has 19 residues.